This TCR beta chain was documented in a study of technical replicates of blood from several donors. Produced via immunoSEQ multiplex PCR; TCRdb's table is partial and in-frame only. This sample has around 100,000 clones; roughly 95% occur once, and the top ten carry roughly 0.33%. CDR3 length: 12 amino acids. Sequencing was carried out using T cells isolated from PBMCs. V usage is TRBV21-1 and J usage is TRBJ2-3; the listed D gene, TRBD1, was not tested against the DNA. TRBV21-1 has pseudogene status. The clonotype originates from a human donor in good health. The CDR3 loop is CASSKRGDTQYF. The CDR3 DNA follows: TGTGCCAGCAGCAAAAGGGGCGATACGCAGTATTTT.